This T cell receptor (beta chain) was captured in a study of memory CD4+ T cells and cytomegalovirus serostatus. The sort gate was single viable CD3+CD4+CD8-CD45RO+ cells for memory CD4+ T cells. Donors' CMV status reflects serum IgG against pp150, pp28, p38, p52. Original handling: Out-of-frame sequences were removed, leaving 2 million to 2.5 million distinct TCRbeta sequences. Clones were sequenced by immunoSEQ multiplex PCR, and TCRdb holds only the in-frame ones, with some missing. V and J calls and clone size come straight from that table; D and trimming were deduced from the DNA. Here the sample spans about 57,000 clones, under 80% being singletons. This TCR derives from an adult in good health and CMV-seronegative. The specimen was memory CD4+ T cells from blood.

The CDR3 nucleotides are TGTGCCAGCTCACCTTCCAGGACAGGGAATGAAAAACTGTTTTTT. Translation: CASSPSRTGNEKLFF. The chain couples TRBV18 to TRBJ1-4, with TRBD1 matching over 8 bases. Germline assignment: CDR1 KGHSH and CDR2 LQKENI. The V gene end was trimmed by 3 bases and the J gene end by 5 bases; junction bases not matched to a gene: 5. The CDR3 extends over 15 amino acids.